One and the same sample provided the 3 T cell receptor beta chains below, sequenced in a study of blood T cell repertoires in COVID-19. Repertoires were generated with immunoSEQ multiplex PCR, while TCRdb's copy carries only in-frame clones and drops some. Of around 230,000 clones listed, over 80% were seen once; the top ten hold approximately 30%. Specimen: peripheral blood. The receptors derive from a man aged 35-49 years with acute or convalescent COVID-19.

This clone showed up just once. The rearrangement uses TRBV7-2 and TRBJ2-1; 12 nucleotides match TRBD1. This CDR3 is 16 amino acids long. Germline lookup yields CDR1 SGHTA and CDR2 FQGNSA. The trim removed 5 bases at V and 7 bases at J, leaving 9 bases unmatched. CDR3 DNA: TGTGCCAGCAGCCTTTCTGGGACAGGGGGCTGGAATGAGCAGTTCTTC. Its translation is CASSLSGTGGWNEQFF. The full variable domain, completed using reference TRBV7-2 and TRBJ2-1, is GAGVSQSPSNKVTEKGKDVELRCDPISGHTALYWYRQSLGQGLEFLIYFQGNSAPDKSGLPSDRFSAERTGGSVSTLTIQRTQQEDSAVYLCASSLSGTGGWNEQFFGPGTRLTVL.

This chain joins TRBV6-5 and TRBJ1-6; 7 bases map to TRBD1. The CDR3 is 14 residues long. CDR1 is MNHEY and CDR2 is SVGAGI in the germline V gene. The J segment lost 10 bases and the V segment lost 6 bases, leaving 9 bases of the junction unmatched. The CDR3 coding sequence is TGTGCCAGCAGCTCTGACAGGGCTTTGTCACCCCTCCACTTT. Protein sequence: CASSSDRALSPLHF.

This clone was recorded once. This chain joins TRBV6-5 and TRBJ2-5; 7 bases line up with TRBD2. Germline V CDR1 and CDR2: MNHEY, SVGAGI. Trimming cost V 2 bases and J 4 bases; bases outside gene matches: 7. The CDR3 contains 15 residues. This CDR3 is CASSYGQGRGETQYF. Here the CDR3 DNA reads TGTGCCAGCAGTTACGGGCAAGGGAGGGGAGAGACCCAGTACTTC.